This TCR beta chain was captured in a study of shared clonotypes between healthy human individuals. Trimming cost V 3 bases and J 2 bases, with 16 bases left between them. Germline-derived CDR1 and CDR2 are GTSNPN and SVGIG (reference sequence). There are 16 residues in the CDR3. Generated by immunoSEQ multiplex PCR, the TCRdb table keeps only in-frame clones and is missing some. This sample has roughly 2.4 million clones, with around 95% found just once. Study-wide findings and caveats: Relative to clonotypes present in all four donors, those not shared had lower generation probabilities. Blood was the only sampled material, and tissue repertoires likely differ. Despite large depth, rarefaction showed incomplete sorted-subset sequencing.

With respect to this clone: Its antigen is unidentified.

The receptor was isolated from a man aged 18 to 30 in good health. The chain uses TRBV30 and TRBJ2-2, with a weak D call TRBD2 (5 bases). The specimen was naive CD4+ T cells sorted from blood. Subset denoted: CD45RA+ positively selected. The CDR3 loop is CAWRAGYLGNTGELFF. CDR3 in DNA: TGTGCCTGGAGGGCGGGCTACCTGGGTAACACCGGGGAGCTGTTTTTT.